These T cell receptor beta chains were read from a single sample in a study of blood T cell repertoires in COVID-19. Assay: immunoSEQ multiplex PCR; the TCRdb copy retains only in-frame clones and omits some. The data hold 200,000 to 250,000 clones, with around 90% observed a single time. Sequenced: peripheral blood. The receptors originated from a woman between 18 and 29 years old who had recovered from COVID-19. The conserved cysteine and the conserved F or W are not part of the CDR3 here. D genes are given only for firm matches.

TRBV19	.	ASTKKSGLSYNEQF
TRBV15	.	ATSRPSAKRDTQY
TRBV19	.	ASSLMAGTNTEAF
TRBV6-2/TRBV6-3	TRBD1	ASSYSSGQGAFSNQPQH
TRBV6-4	TRBD1	ASSPWTGSGTPLH
TRBV30	TRBD1	AWRGTVGARTEAF
TRBV6-6	TRBD1	ASHRGSLSGYT
TRBV5-6	.	ASSLRGVWEQY
TRBV4-2	.	ASSQVAGEIEAF
TRBV10-3	TRBD1	AISAGGEITDTQY
TRBV3-1/TRBV3-2	TRBD2	ASSQGKGSGIPDTQY
TRBV28	.	ASNQGMGNGYT
TRBV15	.	ATSGGRTEYYGYT
TRBV6-2/TRBV6-3	.	ASSYSIGTNYGYT
TRBV4-1	TRBD1	ASSQPTIRGRDGYT
TRBV5-1	TRBD2	ASSSTRTSGSQETQY
TRBV30	TRBD1	AWREGTGFLNTEAF
TRBV5-1	.	ASNPFPGVESEQY